The clone carrying this T cell receptor (beta chain) was counted a few times. The antigen is undetermined. The CDR3 has 13 residues. V trimming: 7 bases; J trimming: 6 bases; junction bases outside the gene matches: 8. CDR1 SQVTM and CDR2 ANQGSEA come from the germline V gene. One entry per CDR3 protein, called by TCRdb with MiXCR from the RT-PCR reads. The table includes under 950,000 distinct CDR3 sequences, around 20% detected once. This entry is derived from a study of response to subunit inactivated influenza vaccine. Findings and limits, study-wide: Researchers suggested that each seasonal influenza vaccination recruits few new T cells.

This TCR derives from a man in his fifties who received an inactivated influenza vaccine. The V call is TRBV29-1, the J call TRBJ2-7; 11 nucleotides match TRBD1. This specimen consisted of PBMCs from blood, obtained roughly 5 days after vaccination. In DNA, the CDR3 is TGCAGCGCAGGCTCCGGGACAGGGGGCGAGCAGTACTTC. Protein product: CSAGSGTGGEQYF.